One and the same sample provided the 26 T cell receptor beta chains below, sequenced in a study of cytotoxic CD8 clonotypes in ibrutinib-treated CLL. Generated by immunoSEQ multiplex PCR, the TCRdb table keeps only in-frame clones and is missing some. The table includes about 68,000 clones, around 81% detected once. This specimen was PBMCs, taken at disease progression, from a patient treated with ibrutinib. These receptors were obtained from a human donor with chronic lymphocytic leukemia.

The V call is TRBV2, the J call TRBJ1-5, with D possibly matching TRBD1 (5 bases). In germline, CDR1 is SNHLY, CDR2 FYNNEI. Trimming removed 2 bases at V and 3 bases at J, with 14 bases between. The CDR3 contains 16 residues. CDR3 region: CASSETHGGSNQPQHF. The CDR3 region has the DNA TGTGCCAGCAGTGAAACCCACGGGGGATCCAATCAGCCCCAGCATTTT.

The CDR3, as DNA: TGTGCCAGCAGCTTTCTCAGGGACAGCTCCTACGAGCAGTACTTC. It is translated as CASSFLRDSSYEQYF. The V and J genes are TRBV5-5 and TRBJ2-7; TRBD1 matches at 7 bases. The trim removed 2 bases at V and 0 bases at J, leaving 5 bases unmatched. The V gene's germline CDR1 is SGHKS and CDR2 YYEKEE (reference sequence). CDR3 length equals 15 residues.

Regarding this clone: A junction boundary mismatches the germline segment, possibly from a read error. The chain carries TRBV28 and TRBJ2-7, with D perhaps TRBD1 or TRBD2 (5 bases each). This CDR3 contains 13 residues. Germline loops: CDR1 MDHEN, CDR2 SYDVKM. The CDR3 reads CASSLYPGQESVF. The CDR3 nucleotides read TGTGCCAGCAGTTTATACCCGGGGCAGGAGTCGGTCTTC.

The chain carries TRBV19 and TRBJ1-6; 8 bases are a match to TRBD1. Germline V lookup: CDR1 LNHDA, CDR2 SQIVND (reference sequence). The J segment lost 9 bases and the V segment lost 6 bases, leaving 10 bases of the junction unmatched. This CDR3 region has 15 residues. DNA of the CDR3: TGTGCCAGTAGCTCTTACAGGGACAGGTCTTCACCCCTCCACTTT. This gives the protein CASSSYRDRSSPLHF.

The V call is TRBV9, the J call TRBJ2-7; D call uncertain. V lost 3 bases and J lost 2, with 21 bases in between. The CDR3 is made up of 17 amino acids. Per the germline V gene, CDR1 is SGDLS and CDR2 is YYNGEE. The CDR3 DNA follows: TGTGCCAGCAGCGAGGACCCCCGACACCACCGCACCTACGAGCAGTACTTC. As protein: CASSEDPRHHRTYEQYF.

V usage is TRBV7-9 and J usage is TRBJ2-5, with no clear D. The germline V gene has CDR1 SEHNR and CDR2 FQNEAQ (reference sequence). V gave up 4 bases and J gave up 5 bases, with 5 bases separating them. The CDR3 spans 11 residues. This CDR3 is CASSSWETQYF. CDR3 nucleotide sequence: TGTGCCAGCAGCTCCTGGGAGACCCAGTACTTC. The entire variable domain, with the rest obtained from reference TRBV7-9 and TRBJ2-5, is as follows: DTGVSQNPRHKITKRGQNVTFRCDPISEHNRLYWYRQTLGQGPEFLTYFQNEAQLEKSRLLSDRFSAERPKGSFSTLEIQRTEQGDSAMYLCASSSWETQYFGPGTRLLVL.

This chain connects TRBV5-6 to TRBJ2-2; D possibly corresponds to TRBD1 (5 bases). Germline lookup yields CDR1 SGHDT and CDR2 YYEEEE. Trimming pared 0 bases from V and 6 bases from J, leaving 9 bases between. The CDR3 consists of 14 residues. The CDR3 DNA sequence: TGTGCCAGCAGCTTGGTTCAGGGTGCCGGGGAGCTGTTTTTT. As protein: CASSLVQGAGELFF.

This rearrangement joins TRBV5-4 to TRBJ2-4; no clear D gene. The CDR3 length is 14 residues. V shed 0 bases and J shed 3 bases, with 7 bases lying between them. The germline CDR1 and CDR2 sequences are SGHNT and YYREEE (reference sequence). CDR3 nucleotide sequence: TGTGCCAGCAGCTTGGCCTTCGGCAAAAACATTCAGTACTTC. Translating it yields CASSLAFGKNIQYF.

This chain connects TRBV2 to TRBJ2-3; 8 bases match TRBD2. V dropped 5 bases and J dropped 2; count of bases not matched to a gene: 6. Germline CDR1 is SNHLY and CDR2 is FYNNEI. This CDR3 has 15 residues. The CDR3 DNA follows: TGTGCCAGCAGTCGAGTAGCGGGGTACACAGATACGCAGTATTTT. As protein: CASSRVAGYTDTQYF.

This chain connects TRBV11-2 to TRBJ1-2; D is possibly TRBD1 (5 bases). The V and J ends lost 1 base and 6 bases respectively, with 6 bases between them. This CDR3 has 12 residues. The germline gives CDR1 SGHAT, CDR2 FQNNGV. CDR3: CASSLAGNGYTF. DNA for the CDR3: TGTGCCAGCAGCTTAGCAGGGAATGGCTACACCTTC.

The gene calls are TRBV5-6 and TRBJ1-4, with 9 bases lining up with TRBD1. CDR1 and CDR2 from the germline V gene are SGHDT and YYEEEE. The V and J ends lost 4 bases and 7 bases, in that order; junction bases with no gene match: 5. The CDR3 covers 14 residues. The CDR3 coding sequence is TGTGCCAGCAGCCTGGACAGGGGCCCTGAAAAACTGTTTTTT. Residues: CASSLDRGPEKLFF.

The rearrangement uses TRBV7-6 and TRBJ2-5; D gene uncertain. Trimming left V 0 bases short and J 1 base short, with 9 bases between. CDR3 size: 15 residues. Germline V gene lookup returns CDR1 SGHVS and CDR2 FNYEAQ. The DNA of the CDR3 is TGTGCCAGCAGCTTAGCCTCGGTGAGCCAAGAGACCCAGTACTTC. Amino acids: CASSLASVSQETQYF.

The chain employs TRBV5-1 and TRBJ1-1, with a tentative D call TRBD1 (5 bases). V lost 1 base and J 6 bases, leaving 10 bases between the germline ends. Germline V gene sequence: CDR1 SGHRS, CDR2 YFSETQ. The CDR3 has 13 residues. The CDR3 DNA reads TGCGCCAGCAGCTTGAGCGGGGGGTCTGAAGCTTTCTTT. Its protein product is CASSLSGGSEAFF. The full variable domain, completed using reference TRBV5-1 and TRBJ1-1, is KAGVTQTPRYLIKTRGQQVTLSCSPISGHRSVSWYQQTPGQGLQFLFEYFSETQRNKGNFPGRFSGRQFSNSRSEMNVSTLELGDSALYLCASSLSGGSEAFFGQGTRLTVV.

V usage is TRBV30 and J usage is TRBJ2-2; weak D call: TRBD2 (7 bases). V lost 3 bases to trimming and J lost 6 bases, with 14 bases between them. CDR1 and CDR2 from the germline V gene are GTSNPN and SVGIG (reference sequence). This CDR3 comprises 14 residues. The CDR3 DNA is TGTGCCTGGAGCCGGTGGGGGGGCTCCGGGGAGCTGTTTTTT. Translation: CAWSRWGGSGELFF.

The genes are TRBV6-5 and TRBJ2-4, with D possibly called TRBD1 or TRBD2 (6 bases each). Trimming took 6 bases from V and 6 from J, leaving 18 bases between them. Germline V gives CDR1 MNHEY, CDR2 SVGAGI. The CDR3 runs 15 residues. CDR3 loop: CASSRTGGLGNIQYF. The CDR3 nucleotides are TGTGCCAGCAGCCGGACCGGGGGCTTAGGAAACATTCAGTACTTC.

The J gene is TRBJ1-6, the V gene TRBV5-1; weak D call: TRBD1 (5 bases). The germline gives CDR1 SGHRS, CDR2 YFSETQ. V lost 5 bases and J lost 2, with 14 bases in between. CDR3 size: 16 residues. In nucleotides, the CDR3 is TGCGCCAGCAGATCGGGGGGAGGGACCTATAATTCACCCCTCCACTTT. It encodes CASRSGGGTYNSPLHF. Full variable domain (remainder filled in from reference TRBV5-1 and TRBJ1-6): KAGVTQTPRYLIKTRGQQVTLSCSPISGHRSVSWYQQTPGQGLQFLFEYFSETQRNKGNFPGRFSGRQFSNSRSEMNVSTLELGDSALYLCASRSGGGTYNSPLHFGNGTRLTVT.

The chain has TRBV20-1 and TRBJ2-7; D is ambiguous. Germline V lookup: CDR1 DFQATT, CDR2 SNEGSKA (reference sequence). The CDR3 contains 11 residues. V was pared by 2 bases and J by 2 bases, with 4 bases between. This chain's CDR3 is CSARSAYEQYF. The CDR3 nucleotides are TGCAGTGCTAGATCTGCCTACGAGCAGTACTTC.

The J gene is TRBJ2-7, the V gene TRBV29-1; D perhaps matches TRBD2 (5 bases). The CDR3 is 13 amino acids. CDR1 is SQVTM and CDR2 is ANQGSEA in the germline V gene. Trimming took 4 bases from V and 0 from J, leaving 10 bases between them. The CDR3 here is CSVVEEDSYEQYF. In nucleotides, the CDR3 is TGCAGCGTTGTCGAGGAGGACTCCTACGAGCAGTACTTC.

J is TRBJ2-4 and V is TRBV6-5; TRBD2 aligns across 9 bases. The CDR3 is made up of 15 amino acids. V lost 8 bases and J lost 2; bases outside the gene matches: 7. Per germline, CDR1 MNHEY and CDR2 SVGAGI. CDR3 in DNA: TGTGCCAGCCACCGGGCGGGAGGGTCCAAAAACATTCAGTACTTC. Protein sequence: CASHRAGGSKNIQYF.

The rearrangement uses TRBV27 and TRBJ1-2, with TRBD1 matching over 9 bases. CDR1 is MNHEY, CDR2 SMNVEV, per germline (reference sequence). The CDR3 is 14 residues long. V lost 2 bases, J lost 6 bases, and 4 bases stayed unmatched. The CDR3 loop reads CASSLGTGRNGYTF. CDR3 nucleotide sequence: TGTGCCAGCAGTTTAGGGACAGGGAGAAATGGCTACACCTTC.

CDR3 bases: TGTGCCACCTTCCGCCCGATCACCGGGGAGCTGTTTTTT. This sequence encodes CATFRPITGELFF. This rearrangement joins TRBV6-5 to TRBJ2-2; the D is unclear. Between the trimmed V and J ends, which lost 10 bases and 4 bases, there was a span of 13 bases. The CDR3 is 13 residues long. CDR1 MNHEY and CDR2 SVGAGI come from the germline V gene.

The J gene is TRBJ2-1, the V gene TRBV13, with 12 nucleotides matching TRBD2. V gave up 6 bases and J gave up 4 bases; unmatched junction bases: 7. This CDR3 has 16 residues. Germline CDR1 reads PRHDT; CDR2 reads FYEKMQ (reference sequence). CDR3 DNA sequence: TGTGCCAGCAGGCGGCTAGCGGGGGGGAGGTACAATGAGCAGTTCTTC. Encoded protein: CASRRLAGGRYNEQFF.

The CDR3 is CSVETGGGTDTQYF. DNA of the CDR3: TGCAGCGTCGAGACAGGGGGAGGCACAGATACGCAGTATTTT. V usage is TRBV29-1 and J usage is TRBJ2-3, with 9 positions matching TRBD1. The CDR3 has 14 residues. The V gene end was trimmed by 6 bases and the J gene end by 1 base; junction bases not matched to a gene: 5. The germline gives CDR1 SQVTM, CDR2 ANQGSEA.

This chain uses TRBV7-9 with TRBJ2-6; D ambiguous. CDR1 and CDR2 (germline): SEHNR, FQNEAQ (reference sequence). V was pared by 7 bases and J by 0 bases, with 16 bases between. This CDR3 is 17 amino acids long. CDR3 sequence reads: CASKSFPANSGANVLTF. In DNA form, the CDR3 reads TGTGCCAGCAAATCTTTCCCCGCGAACTCTGGGGCCAACGTCCTGACTTTC.

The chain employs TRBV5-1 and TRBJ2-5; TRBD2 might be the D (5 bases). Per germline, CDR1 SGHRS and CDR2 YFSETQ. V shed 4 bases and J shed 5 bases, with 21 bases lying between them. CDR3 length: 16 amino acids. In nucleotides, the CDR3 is TGCGCCAGCAGCCGAAGACCAAGAGGATCGGGGGAGACCCAGTACTTC. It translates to CASSRRPRGSGETQYF.

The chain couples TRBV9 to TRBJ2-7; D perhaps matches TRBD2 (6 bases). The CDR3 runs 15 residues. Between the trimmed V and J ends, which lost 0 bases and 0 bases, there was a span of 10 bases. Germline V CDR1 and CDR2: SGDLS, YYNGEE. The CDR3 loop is CASSVAAGNSYEQYF. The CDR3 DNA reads TGTGCCAGCAGCGTAGCGGCGGGGAACTCCTACGAGCAGTACTTC.